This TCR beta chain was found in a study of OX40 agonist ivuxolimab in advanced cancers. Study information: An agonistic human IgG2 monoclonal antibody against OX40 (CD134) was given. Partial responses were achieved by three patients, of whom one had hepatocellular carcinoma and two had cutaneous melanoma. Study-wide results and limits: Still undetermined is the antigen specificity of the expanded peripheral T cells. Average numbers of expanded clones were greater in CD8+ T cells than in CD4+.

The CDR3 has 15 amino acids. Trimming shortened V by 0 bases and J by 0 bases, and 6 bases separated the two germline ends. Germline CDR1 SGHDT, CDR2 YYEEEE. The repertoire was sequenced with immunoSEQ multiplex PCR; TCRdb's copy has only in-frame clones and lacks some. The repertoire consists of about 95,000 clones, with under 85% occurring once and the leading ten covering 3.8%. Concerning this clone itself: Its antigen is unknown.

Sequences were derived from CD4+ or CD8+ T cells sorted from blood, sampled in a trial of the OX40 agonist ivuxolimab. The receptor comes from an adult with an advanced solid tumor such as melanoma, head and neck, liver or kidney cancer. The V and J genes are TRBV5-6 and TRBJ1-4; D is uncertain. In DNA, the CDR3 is TGTGCCAGCAGCTTGGGTCCCGCAACTAATGAAAAACTGTTTTTT. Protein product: CASSLGPATNEKLFF. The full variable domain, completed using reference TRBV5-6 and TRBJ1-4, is DAGVTQSPTHLIKTRGQQVTLRCSPKSGHDTVSWYQQALGQGPQFIFQYYEEEERQRGNFPDRFSGHQFPNYSSELNVNALLLGDSALYLCASSLGPATNEKLFFGSGTQLSVL.